These 21 T cell receptor beta chains originate from one sample sequenced in a study of metastatic and nonmetastatic thyroid tumors. There were no patients who had received any treatment before thyroid surgery. MiXCR was used by TCRdb to re-call the PCR reads. The sample includes some 31,000 clones, 15% to 20% of them seen just once. Input material: blood. These receptors all stem from a female donor with papillary thyroid cancer or a benign thyroid nodule (not recorded which). Some clones in this sample may be carry-over from other donors' samples.

This clone was observed many times. The rearrangement links TRBV19 to TRBJ1-1, with D tentatively TRBD1 (6 bases). With 6 bases removed from V and 0 bases from J, the gap between germline ends came to 14 bases. This CDR3 region has 15 residues. Germline CDR1 reads LNHDA; CDR2 reads SQIVND (reference sequence). In DNA form, the CDR3 reads TGTGCCAGTAGCCGGCTGGGGGACATGAACACTGAAGCTTTCTTT. It specifies CASSRLGDMNTEAFF.

Many counts were recorded for this clone. The chain uses TRBV19 and TRBJ1-4; no clear D. CDR3 length: 15 amino acids. Germline V gives CDR1 LNHDA, CDR2 SQIVND (reference sequence). V lost 4 bases and J 5 bases, leaving 14 bases between the germline ends. The CDR3 sequence is CASSKALGENEKLFF. DNA of the CDR3: TGTGCCAGTAGTAAGGCCCTTGGGGAGAATGAAAAACTGTTTTTT.

By sample fraction, this clone is medium-sized. The J gene is TRBJ1-6, the V gene TRBV20-1; D call uncertain. Trimming cost V 4 bases and J 7 bases, with 8 bases left between them. Germline V gene sequence: CDR1 DFQATT, CDR2 SNEGSKA (reference sequence). The CDR3 has 12 amino acids. The CDR3 nucleotides are TGCAGTGCTAATAGCGGGAATTCACCCCTCCACTTT. Its translation: CSANSGNSPLHF.

The rearrangement links TRBV20-1 to TRBJ2-1; 10 positions match TRBD2. The length of the CDR3 is 14 residues. From germline, CDR1 is DFQATT and CDR2 SNEGSKA (reference sequence). After removal of 3 bases from V and 8 bases from J, the junction contained 7 bases not matched to a gene. This chain's CDR3 is CSASSSGSLHEQFF. In DNA form, the CDR3 reads TGCAGTGCTAGCTCTAGCGGGAGTCTCCATGAGCAGTTCTTC.

This clone was recorded a few times. The V gene is TRBV6-8, the J gene TRBJ2-7; TRBD2 aligns across 7 bases. Per the germline V gene, CDR1 is MNHGY and CDR2 is SAAAGT. V was clipped by 1 base and J by 3 bases; unmatched bases: 9. The CDR3 consists of 16 residues. CDR3 coding DNA: TGTGCCAGCAGTTACTTAATTGGTGGGGACTACTACGAGCAGTACGTC. As protein: CASSYLIGGDYYEQYV.

This clone was seen only a few times. The gene calls are TRBV28 and TRBJ2-1, with a possible D match to TRBD2 (5 bases). Deletions cut 3 bases from V and 3 bases from J, with 9 bases between. The CDR3 runs 14 residues. Germline V gene data show CDR1 as MDHEN and CDR2 as SYDVKM. CDR3 region: CASSFLRDYNEQFF. CDR3 nucleotides: TGTGCCAGCAGTTTCCTCCGGGACTACAATGAGCAGTTCTTC.

This clone was seen many times. The gene calls are TRBV7-2 and TRBJ2-5; D might be TRBD1 (7 bases). The CDR3 contains 15 residues. The ends were cut back, 1 base at V and 5 bases at J, with 14 bases in the middle. Germline V lookup: CDR1 SGHTA, CDR2 FQGNSA. This CDR3 reads CASSLGGPGGETQYF. In nucleotides, the CDR3 is TGTGCCAGCAGCTTAGGAGGGCCAGGGGGGGAGACCCAGTACTTC.

This clone was recorded at least ten times. The chain links TRBV29-1 to TRBJ2-5; 7 nucleotides agree with TRBD1. The CDR3 totals 12 residues. Germline V gene data show CDR1 as SQVTM and CDR2 as ANQGSEA. V lost 5 bases to trimming and J lost 3 bases; unmatched junction nucleotides: 3. This CDR3 reads CSVTGTEETQYF. The CDR3 nucleotides are TGCAGCGTTACCGGGACAGAAGAGACCCAGTACTTC.

CDR3 in amino acids: CASSSRRYEQYF. The DNA for the CDR3 is TGTGCCAGCAGTTCACGAAGGTACGAGCAGTACTTC. This chain uses TRBV28 with TRBJ2-7; no firm D call. The CDR3 is 12 residues long. Trimming took off 4 bases at V and 4 bases at J, with 8 bases between the two ends. CDR1 is MDHEN, CDR2 SYDVKM, per germline.

This clone appeared many times. V gene TRBV27 combines with J gene TRBJ1-1; D not resolved. CDR3 length: 14 residues. Trimming removed 2 bases at V and 0 bases at J, with 7 bases between. CDR1 and CDR2 (germline): MNHEY, SMNVEV (reference sequence). The CDR3 reads CASSLQQMNTEAFF. The CDR3 DNA sequence: TGTGCCAGCAGTTTACAACAGATGAACACTGAAGCTTTCTTT.

This clone was counted many times. This chain uses TRBV29-1 with TRBJ1-3; TRBD1 agrees at 9 bases. This CDR3 has 14 residues. The ends lost 7 bases at V and 4 bases at J; junction bases unmatched: 8. From germline, CDR1 is SQVTM and CDR2 ANQGSEA. CDR3 sequence: CSAAGTGKGNTIYF. The CDR3 region has the DNA TGCAGCGCCGCCGGGACAGGGAAAGGAAACACCATATATTTT. The full variable domain, with the rest looked up from reference TRBV29-1 and TRBJ1-3, is SAVISQKPSRDICQRGTSLTIQCQVDSQVTMMFWYRQQPGQSLTLIATANQGSEATYESGFVIDKFPISRPNLTFSTLTVSNMSPEDSSIYLCSAAGTGKGNTIYFGEGSWLTVV.

The rearrangement links TRBV27 to TRBJ2-7; maybe TRBD1 (6 bases). The CDR3 consists of 13 residues. V lost 6 bases, J lost 0 bases, and 9 bases lay in between. CDR1 is MNHEY, CDR2 SMNVEV, per germline (reference sequence). This chain's CDR3 is CASSRDNSYEQYF. In DNA form, the CDR3 reads TGTGCCAGCAGCCGGGACAACTCCTACGAGCAGTACTTC.

Ten or more counts support this clone. V and J are TRBV7-2 and TRBJ1-1, with 8 nucleotides matching TRBD1. Germline CDR1 reads SGHTA; CDR2 reads FQGNSA. The CDR3 sequence is 15 residues long. J was trimmed by 8 bases and V by 2 bases; bases with no gene match: 10. CDR3 coding DNA: TGTGCCAGCAGCTTACGATTACGAGGACAGGGCGAAGCTTTCTTT. This codes for CASSLRLRGQGEAFF.

This clone was observed many times. V and J are TRBV5-1 and TRBJ2-7, with a possible D match to TRBD1 (6 bases). The CDR3 totals 13 residues. Germline CDR1 and CDR2: SGHRS and YFSETQ. The V and J ends lost 3 bases and 1 base respectively, with 8 bases between them. The CDR3 region has the DNA TGCGCCAGCAGCTACGGGACATCCTACGAGCAGTACTTC. The encoded protein is CASSYGTSYEQYF.

The chain combines TRBV7-3 with TRBJ2-1; D is unclear. This CDR3 has 15 residues. With 4 bases removed from V and 0 bases from J, the gap between germline ends came to 10 bases. Per germline, CDR1 SGHTA and CDR2 FQGTGA. CDR3 DNA sequence: TGTGCCAGCAGCTCACAGATGAGCTCCTACAATGAGCAGTTCTTC. It codes for CASSSQMSSYNEQFF.

The chain joins TRBV4-1 to TRBJ2-5, with 11 bases aligning to TRBD2. V was clipped by 2 bases and J by 1 base; unmatched bases: 3. Per germline, CDR1 MGHRA and CDR2 YSYEKL. This CDR3 contains 16 residues. This chain's CDR3 is CASSQLAGGPQETQYF. The DNA for the CDR3 is TGCGCCAGCAGCCAACTAGCGGGAGGACCCCAAGAGACCCAGTACTTC.

A few counts support this clone. V usage is TRBV12-3 or TRBV12-4 and J usage is TRBJ2-7; TRBD1 is a possible D gene (5 bases). The CDR3 length is 12 residues. The ends were cut back, 5 bases at V and 4 bases at J, with 9 bases in the middle. CDR3 in DNA: TGTGCCAGCAGTCTACAGGATTACGAGCAGTACTTC. The encoded protein is CASSLQDYEQYF.

The CDR3 loop reads CASSPDTTNEKLFF. CDR3 in DNA: TGTGCCAGCAGCCCGGATACAACTAATGAAAAACTGTTTTTT. This rearrangement joins TRBV27 to TRBJ1-4; D is unclear. The germline V gene has CDR1 MNHEY and CDR2 SMNVEV (reference sequence). This CDR3 comprises 14 residues. V gave up 6 bases and J gave up 0 bases, with 8 bases separating them.

This clone was recorded many times. The rearrangement uses TRBV5-4 and TRBJ1-1; TRBD1 agrees at 8 bases. Trimming removed 1 base from V and 6 bases from J; junction bases left unmatched: 5. CDR1 SGHNT and CDR2 YYREEE come from the germline V gene (reference sequence). This CDR3 is 14 amino acids long. The CDR3 DNA reads as TGTGCCAGCAGCTTGCCAGGGGGCTTCGCTGAAGCTTTCTTT. Translating it yields CASSLPGGFAEAFF.

This clone was observed many times. The chain recombines TRBV2 with TRBJ1-4; D possibly corresponds to TRBD1 (5 bases). V was cut by 10 bases and J by 3 bases, with 15 bases left in between. CDR3 length: 14 residues. CDR1 and CDR2 (germline): SNHLY, FYNNEI. The CDR3 spells CATLPGRANEKLFF. The CDR3 region has the DNA TGTGCCACCCTGCCGGGGCGGGCTAATGAAAAACTGTTTTTT.

The CDR3 reads CASSATGTVTGELFF. The CDR3 coding sequence is TGTGCCAGCAGCGCCACTGGGACAGTCACCGGGGAGCTGTTTTTT. This chain links TRBV11-2 with TRBJ2-2, with TRBD1 identical over 7 bases. This CDR3 region has 15 residues. J gave up 4 bases and V 5 bases, and 7 bases lay outside the gene matches. CDR1 is SGHAT, CDR2 FQNNGV, per germline.